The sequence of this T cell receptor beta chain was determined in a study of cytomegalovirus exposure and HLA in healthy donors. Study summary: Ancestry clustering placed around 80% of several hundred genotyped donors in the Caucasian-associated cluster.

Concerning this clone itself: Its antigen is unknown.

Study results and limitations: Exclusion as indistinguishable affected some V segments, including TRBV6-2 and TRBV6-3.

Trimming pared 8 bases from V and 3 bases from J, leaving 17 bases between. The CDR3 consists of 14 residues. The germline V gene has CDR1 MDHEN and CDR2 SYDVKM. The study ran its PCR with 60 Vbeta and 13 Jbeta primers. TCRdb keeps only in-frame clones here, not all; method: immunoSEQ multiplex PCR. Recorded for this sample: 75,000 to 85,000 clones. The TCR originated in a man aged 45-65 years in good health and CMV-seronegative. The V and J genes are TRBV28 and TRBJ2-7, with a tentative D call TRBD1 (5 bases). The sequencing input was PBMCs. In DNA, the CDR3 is TGTGCCAGCCTTAAGGGGCCCCTGGTCTACGAGCAGTACTTC. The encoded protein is CASLKGPLVYEQYF.